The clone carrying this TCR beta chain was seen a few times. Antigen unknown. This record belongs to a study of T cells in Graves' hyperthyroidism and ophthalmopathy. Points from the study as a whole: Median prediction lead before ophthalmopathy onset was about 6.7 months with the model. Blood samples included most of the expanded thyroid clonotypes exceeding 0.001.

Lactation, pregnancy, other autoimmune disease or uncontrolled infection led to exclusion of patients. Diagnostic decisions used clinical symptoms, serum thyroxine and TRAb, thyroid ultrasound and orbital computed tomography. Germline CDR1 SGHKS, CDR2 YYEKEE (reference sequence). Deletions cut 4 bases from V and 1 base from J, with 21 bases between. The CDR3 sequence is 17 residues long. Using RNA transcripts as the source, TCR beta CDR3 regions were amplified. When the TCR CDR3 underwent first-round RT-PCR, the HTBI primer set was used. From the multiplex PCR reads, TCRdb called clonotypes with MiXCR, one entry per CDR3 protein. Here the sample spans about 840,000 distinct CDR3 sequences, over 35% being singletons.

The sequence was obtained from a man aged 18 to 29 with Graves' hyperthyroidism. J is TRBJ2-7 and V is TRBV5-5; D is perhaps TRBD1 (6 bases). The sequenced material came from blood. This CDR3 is CASSPNSDRLASYEQYF. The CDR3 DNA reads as TGTGCCAGCAGCCCCAACTCGGACAGACTCGCGTCCTACGAGCAGTACTTC.